The T cell receptor (beta chain) under discussion was sequenced for a study of shared clonotypes between healthy human individuals. Study context: Donor ages ranged 18 to 49 years: two women, a few men.

Note on this clone: Its antigen is still unknown.

Broader study findings: Sharing across four donors was highest in naive CD4 (roughly 5%) and lowest in memory CD8 (roughly 0.4%).

A split of CD4+ cells into CD45RA+ naive and CD45RA-negative memory subsets was performed. Profiling relied on immunoSEQ multiplex PCR, and the TCRdb table lists in-frame clones only, not all of them. The repertoire holds roughly 1 million clones, with approximately 76% as singletons. This TCR was recovered from a man aged 18 to 30 in good health. Source material: memory CD4+ T cells sorted from blood. Subset indicated: CD45RA-negative fraction.

CDR3 nucleotides: TGCGCCAGCAGCTGGACTAGCGGGAGTGGGAATGAGCAGTTCTTC. This codes for CASSWTSGSGNEQFF. The chain links TRBV5-1 to TRBJ2-1; 13 bases fit TRBD2. Germline V gives CDR1 SGHRS, CDR2 YFSETQ. The V and J ends lost 3 bases and 7 bases, in that order; junction bases with no gene match: 4. This CDR3 is built from 15 residues. The full variable domain, rest sourced from reference TRBV5-1 and TRBJ2-1, is KAGVTQTPRYLIKTRGQQVTLSCSPISGHRSVSWYQQTPGQGLQFLFEYFSETQRNKGNFPGRFSGRQFSNSRSEMNVSTLELGDSALYLCASSWTSGSGNEQFFGPGTRLTVL.